This record looks at one T cell receptor (beta chain) sequence and its context. In the original processing: For nucleated cells, counts were estimated from reference gene primer amplification. Assay used: immunoSEQ multiplex PCR; TCRdb lists only in-frame clones, some missing. For V, J and clone size, that table is used; D and trimming come from the DNA. The data show about 130,000 clones, roughly 86% seen once. This sample was included in a study of blood T cell repertoires in COVID-19. Study at large: Sites across the United States, Italy and Spain contributed samples from acute and convalescent COVID-19. T cells, B-cell-depleted T cells, or PBMCs provided the cDNA or gDNA that served as material.

The CDR3 contains 11 residues. V lost 10 bases and J lost 2; bases outside the gene matches: 2. CDR1 is MDHEN and CDR2 is SYDVKM in the germline V gene. Sequenced material: peripheral blood. The TCR originated in a woman aged 70-85 years with COVID-19, enrolled during active disease. The chain uses TRBV28 and TRBJ2-7, with 7 bases fitting TRBD1. The DNA for the CDR3 is TGTGCCACGCAGGGGGCCTACGAGCAGTACTTC. Encoded protein: CATQGAYEQYF. The full variable domain, with the rest looked up from reference TRBV28 and TRBJ2-7, is DVKVTQSSRYLVKRTGEKVFLECVQDMDHENMFWYRQDPGLGLRLIYFSYDVKMKEKGDIPEGYSVSREKKERFSLILESASTNQTSMYLCATQGAYEQYFGPGTRLTVT.